This record covers a single T cell receptor (beta chain). What it binds is not known. Per the germline V gene, CDR1 is LNHDA and CDR2 is SQIVND (reference sequence). CDR3 size: 15 residues. This specimen belongs to a study of blood T cells in healthy people across ages. Study-level points and caveats: Donor CMV status, an unknown factor, possibly confounded changes in expanded clonotypes.

Primers used in a second PCR of about 6 to 12 cycles were a sample-barcoded 5' primer and a J-beta primer mix. Each cDNA molecule carried a tag from a template-switch adaptor that contained 12 random nucleotides. Every individual sample yielded 2.5 million or more paired-end reads (each containing CDR3). A single record per CDR3 protein comes from TCRdb applying MiXCR to the 5' RACE reads. The sample lists 870,000 or so distinct CDR3 sequences, about 28% occurring once. V and J are TRBV19 and TRBJ2-7; 11 bases line up with TRBD1. The assigned J gene may be wrong: the sequence end matches TRBJ2-5 better. Sequencing was performed on blood. This TCR came from a woman older than 75 in good health. CDR3 loop: CASSTGQGVRETQYF. Here the CDR3 DNA reads TGTGCCAGTAGTACGGGACAGGGGGTTCGAGAGACCCAGTACTTC.